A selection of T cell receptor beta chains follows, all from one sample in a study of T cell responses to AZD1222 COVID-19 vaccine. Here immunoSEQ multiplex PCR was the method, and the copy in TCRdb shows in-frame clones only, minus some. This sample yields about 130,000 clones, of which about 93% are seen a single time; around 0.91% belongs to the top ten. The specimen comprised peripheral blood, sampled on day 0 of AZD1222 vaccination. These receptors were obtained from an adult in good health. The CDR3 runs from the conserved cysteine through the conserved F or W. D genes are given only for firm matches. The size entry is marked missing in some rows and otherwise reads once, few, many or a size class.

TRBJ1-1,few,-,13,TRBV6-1,TGTGCCAGCAGTGAAGCAGGGGGGACTGAAGCTTTCTTT,CASSEAGGTEAFF
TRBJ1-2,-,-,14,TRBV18,TGTGCCAGCTCACCACTGAGACCCAACTATGGCTACACCTTC,CASSPLRPNYGYTF
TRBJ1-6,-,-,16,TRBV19,TGTGCCAGTAGTATACAAGGGCTTTCTGGGGGTTCACCCCTCCACTTT,CASSIQGLSGGSPLHF
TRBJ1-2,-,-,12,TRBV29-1,TGCAGCGTTGAGGTTGCAGATTATGGCTACACCTTC,CSVEVADYGYTF
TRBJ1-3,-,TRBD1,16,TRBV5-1,TGCGCCAGCAGCCCAGGACAGGCGTACTCTGGAAACACCATATATTTT,CASSPGQAYSGNTIYF
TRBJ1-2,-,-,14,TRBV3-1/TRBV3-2,TGTGCCAGCAGCCATAAGGCCCCTGGGGGTGGGTACACCTTC,CASSHKAPGGGYTF
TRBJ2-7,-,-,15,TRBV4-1,TGCGCCAGCAGCCCGCTCGAAAGGGCGGAATACGAGCAGTACTTC,CASSPLERAEYEQYF
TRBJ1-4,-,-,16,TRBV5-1,TGCGCCAGCAGCCAGGAATCTCTCACAACTAATGAAAAACTGTTTTTT,CASSQESLTTNEKLFF
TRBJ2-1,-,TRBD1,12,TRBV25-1,TGTGCCAGCAGTCAACAGGGGAATGAGCAGTTCTTC,CASSQQGNEQFF
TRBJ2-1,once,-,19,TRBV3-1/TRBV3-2,TGTGCCAGCAGCCAAGTCGCGGGTCGGACGGGGTCGGGCTACAATGAGCAGTTCTTC,CASSQVAGRTGSGYNEQFF
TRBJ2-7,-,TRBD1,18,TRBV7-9,TGTGCCAGCAGCTCCCGGGACAGGGGGCCCTTTAGCTCCTACGAGCAGTACTTC,CASSSRDRGPFSSYEQYF
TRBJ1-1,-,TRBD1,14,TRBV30,TGTGCCTGGAGCACGACAGGGGGCGGCACTGAAGCTTTCTTT,CAWSTTGGGTEAFF
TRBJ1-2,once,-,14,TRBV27,TGTGCTACGTCTCGGGGCAGGGGTTTGGATGGCTACACCTTC,CATSRGRGLDGYTF
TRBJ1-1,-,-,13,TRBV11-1,TGTGCCAGCAGCTTAGAACAGGGTGGTGAAGCTTTCTTT,CASSLEQGGEAFF
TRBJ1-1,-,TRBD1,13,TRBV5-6,TGTGCCAGCAGCCTAGGGGGCGGGACTGAAGCTTTCTTT,CASSLGGGTEAFF
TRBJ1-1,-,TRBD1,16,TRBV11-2,TGTGCCAGCAGCTGGGAGGGGACAGGGGAACTGCCGGTAGCTTTCTTT,CASSWEGTGELPVAFF
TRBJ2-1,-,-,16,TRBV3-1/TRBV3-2,TGTGCCAGCAGCCAAAAGGCGGGGAGAGTCTACAATGAGCAGTTCTTC,CASSQKAGRVYNEQFF
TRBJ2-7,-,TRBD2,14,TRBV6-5,TGTGCCAGCAGCCGCGGACTAGCGGGGGACGAGCAGTACTTC,CASSRGLAGDEQYF
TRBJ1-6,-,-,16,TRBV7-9,TGTGCCAGCAGCTTAGTGGGGGGACTTGATAATTCACCCCTCCACTTT,CASSLVGGLDNSPLHF
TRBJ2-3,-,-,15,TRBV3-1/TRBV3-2,TGTGCCAGCAGCCAAGAACGGGGGAGTGGAGATACGCAGTATTTT,CASSQERGSGDTQYF
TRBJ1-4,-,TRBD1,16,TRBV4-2,TGTGCCAGCAGCCATCAGACGGGACAGGGCAATGAAAAACTGTTTTTT,CASSHQTGQGNEKLFF
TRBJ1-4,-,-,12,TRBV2,TGTGCCATCTCCAACGTGGGCGAAAAACTGTTTTTT,CAISNVGEKLFF
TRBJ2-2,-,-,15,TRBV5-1,TGCGCCAGCACCCGCGGAAACCTAAACACCGGGGAGCTGTTTTTT,CASTRGNLNTGELFF
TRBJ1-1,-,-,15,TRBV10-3,TGTGCCATCAGTACTCCGGGGTTTAGGGGGACTGAAGCTTTCTTT,CAISTPGFRGTEAFF
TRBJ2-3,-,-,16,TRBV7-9,TGTGCCAGCAGCTTAATTGCGGGGGCGGGCACAGATACGCAGTATTTT,CASSLIAGAGTDTQYF
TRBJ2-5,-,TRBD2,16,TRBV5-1,TGCGCCAGCAGCTTCGGGACTAGCGGGGGCCAAGAGACCCAGTACTTC,CASSFGTSGGQETQYF
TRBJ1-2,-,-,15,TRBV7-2,TGTGCCAGCAGCTTAGCGGAGGGAGCTGGCTATGGCTACACCTTC,CASSLAEGAGYGYTF
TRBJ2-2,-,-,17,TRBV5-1,TGCGCCAGCAGCCCGGGAGGACAGTTTACGTGGACCGGGGAGCTGTTTTTT,CASSPGGQFTWTGELFF
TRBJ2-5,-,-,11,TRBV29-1,TGCAGCGTCGGGGATCGGGGGACCCAGTACTTC,CSVGDRGTQYF
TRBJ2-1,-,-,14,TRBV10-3,TGTGCCATCAGTGAGTCGACCGGGTACAATGAGCAGTTCTTC,CAISESTGYNEQFF
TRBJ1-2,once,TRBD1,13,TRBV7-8,TGTGCCAGCAGCTTAAGACAGGGCTATGGCTACACCTTC,CASSLRQGYGYTF
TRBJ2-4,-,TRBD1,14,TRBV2,TGTGCCAGCGCCCGGGACAGGGGTGAGGACATTCAGTACTTC,CASARDRGEDIQYF